A selection of T cell receptor beta chains follows, all from one sample in a study of blood T cell repertoires in COVID-19. TCRdb keeps only in-frame clones here, not all; method: immunoSEQ multiplex PCR. The sample records approximately 260,000 clones, about 88% being singletons. Sequencing used peripheral blood. The receptors were sampled from a woman aged 40 to 50 who had recovered from COVID-19. Each CDR3 is given with its conserved first and last residue. The D gene is left open where the match is weak. Part of the rows lack a size; the others show once, few, many or a class for expanded clones.

>TRBJ1-2|.|TRBV13|.
TGTGCCAGCAGCTTAACAAGAGGGAGGAACTATGGCTACACCTTC
CASSLTRGRNYGYTF
>TRBJ2-7|.|TRBV2|.
TGTGCCAGCAGTGAAATAGCGGAAATCTACGAGCAGTACTTC
CASSEIAEIYEQYF
>TRBJ1-5|.|TRBV7-9|TRBD1
TGTGCCAGCAGCCCAGGGACAGGGGTTTTCGGGGGCAATCAGCCCCAGCATTTT
CASSPGTGVFGGNQPQHF
>TRBJ1-4|once|TRBV5-8|.
TGTGCCAGCAGCCGGACAGTAGGAGAAAAACTGTTTTTT
CASSRTVGEKLFF
>TRBJ1-4|.|TRBV6-5|.
TGTGCCAGCAGTCTGGACAGAACTAATGAAAAACTGTTTTTT
CASSLDRTNEKLFF
>TRBJ2-2|.|TRBV4-1|.
TGCGCCAGCAGCCTTCGACTCTCCCTCTGGGAGCTGTTTTTT
CASSLRLSLWELFF
>TRBJ2-5|.|TRBV10-3|.
TGTGCCATCAGTGAAGTCGGTAAAGAGACCCAGTACTTC
CAISEVGKETQYF
>TRBJ2-2|.|TRBV19|TRBD2
TGTGCCGGATCGGGACTAGCGGGCGGGGAGCTGTTTTTT
CAGSGLAGGELFF
>TRBJ1-6|.|TRBV27|TRBD1
TGTGCCAGCAGTTTATCGACCGGACAGGGTTTTTATTCACCCCTCCACTTT
CASSLSTGQGFYSPLHF
>TRBJ2-7|.|TRBV2|TRBD2
TGTGCCAGCAGTGAAATTGAAAGCGGGGGGGCTTCCGAGCAGTACTTC
CASSEIESGGASEQYF
>TRBJ1-2|.|TRBV7-2|.
TGTGCCAGCAGCTTAGGTCCGGACTATGGCTACACCTTC
CASSLGPDYGYTF
>TRBJ1-1|.|TRBV3-1/TRBV3-2|.
TGTGCCAGCAGCCCGGGCGACGGGAGGGCTTTCTTT
CASSPGDGRAFF
>TRBJ2-5|.|TRBV5-1|TRBD2
TGCGCCAGCAGCTTTAGCGGGGGGGAAGGTGAGACCCAGTACTTC
CASSFSGGEGETQYF
>TRBJ1-2|.|TRBV27|TRBD1
TGTGCCAGCAGTTTGACAGGGGTCGACTATGGCTACACCTTC
CASSLTGVDYGYTF
>TRBJ1-4|.|TRBV30|.
TGTGCCTGGAGTGGGGCCTCAACTAATGAAAAACTGTTTTTT
CAWSGASTNEKLFF
>TRBJ2-5|.|TRBV6-1|.
TGTGCCAGCAGTCAAGCCACAGGGCACCAAGAGACCCAGTACTTC
CASSQATGHQETQYF
>TRBJ2-1|.|TRBV27|.
TGTGCCAGCAGTTTAATGCAGACTAGCTCCTACAATGAGCAGTTCTTC
CASSLMQTSSYNEQFF
>TRBJ2-5|.|TRBV4-3|TRBD2
TGCGCCAGCAGCCGCGGACACACTAGCGAAGAGACCCAGTACTTC
CASSRGHTSEETQYF
>TRBJ2-1|.|TRBV11-3|.
TGTGCCAGCAGCTCACTAGATGAGCTCACCCAGTTCTTC
CASSSLDELTQFF
>TRBJ2-2|once|TRBV5-4|.
TGTGCCAGCAGCTTGGGGGGCAGGGGGGACACCGGGGAGCTGTTTTTT
CASSLGGRGDTGELFF
>TRBJ1-4|.|TRBV2|TRBD1
TGTGCCAGCAGTGCTAAGGGACAGGACATTTGGTTGATTAGTGAAAAACTGTTTTTT
CASSAKGQDIWLISEKLFF
>TRBJ1-1|.|TRBV6-2/TRBV6-3|TRBD1
TGTGCCAGCAGCAACTTCCAGGGGGCAGTAGCTGAAGCTTTCTTT
CASSNFQGAVAEAFF
>TRBJ2-4|.|TRBV19|.
TGTGCCAGTAGTATTGAGGGACTAGCCAAAAACATTCAGTACTTC
CASSIEGLAKNIQYF
>TRBJ2-5|.|TRBV5-4|TRBD2
TGTGCCAGCAGCTTGGAGCCAGCGGGGTACCAAGAGACCCAGTACTTC
CASSLEPAGYQETQYF
>TRBJ1-1|.|TRBV19|.
TGTGCCAGTAGTATAAGCGTATCGAACACTGAAGCTTTCTTT
CASSISVSNTEAFF
>TRBJ2-3|.|TRBV7-3|TRBD1
TGTGCCAGCAGCTTAGGCTCTTATGGGACAGGGTCAGATACGCAGTATTTT
CASSLGSYGTGSDTQYF
>TRBJ1-1|once|TRBV5-1|TRBD1
TGCGCCAGCAGCTCTCAGGGGGCGTATTCATATGAAGCTTTCTTT
CASSSQGAYSYEAFF
>TRBJ2-3|once|TRBV7-9|TRBD2
TGTGCCAGCAGCCCGGGACTAGCGGGGGCATTTGATACGCAGTATTTT
CASSPGLAGAFDTQYF
>TRBJ1-5|.|TRBV19|TRBD1
TGTGCCAGTAGACAGGGGTTGGGCAATCAGCCCCAGCATTTT
CASRQGLGNQPQHF
>TRBJ2-1|.|TRBV9|.
TGTGCCAGCAGCGTAGCGTCAAACTTGGCTCGAGGCAATGAGCAGTTCTTC
CASSVASNLARGNEQFF
>TRBJ2-5|.|TRBV9|TRBD2
TGTGCCAGCAGCGTAGCCAGCGGGAGTTACCAAGAGACCCAGTACTTC
CASSVASGSYQETQYF